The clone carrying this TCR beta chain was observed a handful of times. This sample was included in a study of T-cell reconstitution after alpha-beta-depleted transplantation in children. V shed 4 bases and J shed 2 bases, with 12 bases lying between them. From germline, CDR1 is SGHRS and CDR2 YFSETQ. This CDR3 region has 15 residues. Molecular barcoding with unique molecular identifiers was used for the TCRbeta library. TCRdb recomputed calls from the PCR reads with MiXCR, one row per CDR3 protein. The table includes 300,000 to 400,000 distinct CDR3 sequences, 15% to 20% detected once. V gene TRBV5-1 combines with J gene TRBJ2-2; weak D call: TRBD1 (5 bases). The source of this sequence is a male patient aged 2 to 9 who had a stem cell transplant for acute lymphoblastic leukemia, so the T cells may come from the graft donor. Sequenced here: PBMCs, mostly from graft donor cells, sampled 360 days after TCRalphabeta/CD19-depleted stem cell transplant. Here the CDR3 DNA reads TGCGCCAGCAGCGGGCCCTGGGGCAACACCGGGGAGCTGTTTTTT. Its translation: CASSGPWGNTGELFF.